The present TCR beta chain was sequenced within a study of CXCR3-negative and CXCR3-positive naive CD8 T cells. Study-level background: The study obtained 130 million to 150 million TRB reads, about 1.5 +/- 0.3 million per library.

Study-level results: Similar TRBV-TRBJ usage characterized naive CXCR3-negative and CXCR3-positive cells; memory cells differed.

As concerns this clonotype: Its antigen is undetermined.

The libraries of TRB cDNA were constructed through 5' RACE using UMI labels. Reanalyzing the 5' RACE reads, TCRdb keeps one entry per CDR3 protein, without DNA. Its table lists 70,000 to 95,000 distinct CDR3 sequences. Germline CDR1 SQVTM, CDR2 ANQGSEA. There are 14 residues in the CDR3. V usage is TRBV29-1 and J usage is TRBJ2-1; there is no DNA to check the TCRdb D call of TRBD1. Sequencing used naive CXCR3- CD8+ T cells from blood. The sample's subset: CD45RO-CCR7+CD27+CD95- naive CD8+ T cells lacking CXCR3 (TNR3-). The receptor was derived from a human donor in good health. Some clones in this sample may be carry-over from other donors' samples. The CDR3 loop reads CSVEDPGRDNEQFF.